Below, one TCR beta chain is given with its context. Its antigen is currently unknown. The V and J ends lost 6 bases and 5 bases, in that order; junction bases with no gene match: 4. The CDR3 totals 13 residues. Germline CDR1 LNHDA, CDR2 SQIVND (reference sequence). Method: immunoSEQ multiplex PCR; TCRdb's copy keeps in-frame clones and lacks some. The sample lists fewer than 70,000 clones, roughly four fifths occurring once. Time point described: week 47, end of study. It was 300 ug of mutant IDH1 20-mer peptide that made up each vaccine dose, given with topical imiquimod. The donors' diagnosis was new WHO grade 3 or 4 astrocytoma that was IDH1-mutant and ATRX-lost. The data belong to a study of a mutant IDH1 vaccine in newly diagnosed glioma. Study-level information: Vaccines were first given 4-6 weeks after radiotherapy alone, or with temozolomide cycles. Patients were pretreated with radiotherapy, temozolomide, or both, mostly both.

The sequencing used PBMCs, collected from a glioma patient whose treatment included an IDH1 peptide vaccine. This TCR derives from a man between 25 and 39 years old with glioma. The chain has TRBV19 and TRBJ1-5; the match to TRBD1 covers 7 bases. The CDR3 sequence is CASRIGTDQPQHF. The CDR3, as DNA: TGTGCCAGTAGGATCGGGACAGATCAGCCCCAGCATTTT.